The present entry profiles one TCR beta chain with its context. Its antigen is unknown. The CDR3 has 15 amino acids. CDR1 is SGHTS and CDR2 is YDEGEE in the germline V gene. V was pared by 4 bases and J by 2 bases, with 8 bases of the junction left unmatched. Collection occurred without any documented infections or immune events in donors. This sample is drawn from a study of identifying expanded T cells in peripheral blood. Findings and limits, study-wide: Clone count variance between approximately two-week samples rose with total template count. Technical replicates showed roughly 1.2 changed clones; roughly two weeks 15 to 20; four weeks 19.

Libraries were prepared by immunoSEQ multiplex PCR; TCRdb keeps only in-frame clonotypes and omits some of them. The sample comprises around 47,000 clones, approximately 86% of which are singletons, and around 13% rests with the top ten. This chain connects TRBV5-8 to TRBJ2-5; TRBD1 aligns across 7 bases. The sequence came from a person aged 18 to 75 in good health. The sample comprised blood. The CDR3 DNA reads as TGTGCCAGCAGCGACGCGACAGGGAGACAAGAGACCCAGTACTTC. It specifies CASSDATGRQETQYF.